This T cell receptor (beta chain) was identified in a study of OX40 agonist ivuxolimab in advanced cancers. Germline CDR1 and CDR2: MDHEN and SYDVKM. The V gene lost 3 bases and the J gene lost 0 bases, with 9 bases spanning the gap. CDR3 length: 15 residues. The repertoire was sequenced with immunoSEQ multiplex PCR; TCRdb's copy has only in-frame clones and lacks some. This table has fewer than 80,000 clones, around 90% appearing once. This clone is a singleton in its sample. The TCR sequence derives from an adult with an advanced solid tumor such as melanoma, head and neck, liver or kidney cancer. The sequences come from CD4+ or CD8+ T cells sorted from blood, collected in a trial of the OX40 agonist ivuxolimab. The V gene is TRBV28, the J gene TRBJ1-5, with D hard to call. Written as DNA, the CDR3 is TGTGCCAGCAGTTTTTTGAGGTCTAGCAATCAGCCCCAGCATTTT. It translates to CASSFLRSSNQPQHF.